A selection of T cell receptor beta chains follows, all from one sample in a study of a mutant IDH1 vaccine in newly diagnosed glioma. Profiled with immunoSEQ multiplex PCR; TCRdb holds only in-frame clones, not every one. The table includes approximately 70,000 clones, 80% to 90% detected once. The sequencing used PBMCs, collected from a glioma patient treated with radiotherapy, temozolomide or both. The receptors stem from a man aged 30 to 39 with glioma. Each CDR3 is given with its conserved first and last residue. The D gene is left open where the match is weak. A row's size may be missing; if present it is once, few, many or a size class.

V gene	D gene	J gene	clone size	CDR3 protein	CDR3 DNA
TRBV6-4	-	TRBJ1-2	once	CASSEQFENPANYGYTF	TGTGCCAGCAGTGAACAGTTTGAAAATCCAGCTAACTATGGCTACACCTTC
TRBV5-1	-	TRBJ2-4	-	CASSLGQIENIQYF	TGCGCCAGCAGCTTGGGACAGATAGAAAACATTCAGTACTTC
TRBV2	TRBD1	TRBJ1-1	-	CASRGRGQGTWNTEAFF	TGTGCCAGCAGGGGCAGGGGGCAGGGAACATGGAACACTGAAGCTTTCTTT
TRBV9	-	TRBJ1-6	few	CASSVEGQGSNSPLHF	TGTGCCAGCAGCGTAGAAGGTCAGGGATCCAATTCACCCCTCCACTTT
TRBV5-1	-	TRBJ1-1	-	CASSLGVTEAFF	TGCGCCAGCAGCTTGGGGGTCACTGAAGCTTTCTTT
TRBV30	-	TRBJ2-7	-	CAWSFSQGRYEQYF	TGTGCCTGGAGTTTTTCGCAGGGTCGTTACGAGCAGTACTTC
TRBV6-5	-	TRBJ1-1	-	CASTRSGQMNTEAFF	TGTGCCAGCACAAGGAGTGGGCAAATGAACACTGAAGCTTTCTTT
TRBV5-1	-	TRBJ1-1	-	CASSLDGRETEAFF	TGCGCCAGCAGCTTGGACGGCAGGGAGACTGAAGCTTTCTTT
TRBV28	-	TRBJ1-3	-	CASSLRSIGIPGNTIYF	TGTGCCAGCAGTTTACGTTCTATAGGTATCCCTGGAAACACCATATATTTT
TRBV5-1	-	TRBJ1-2	-	CASSSLGDIYGYTF	TGCGCCAGCAGCTCGTTGGGGGACATCTATGGCTACACCTTC
TRBV6-1	TRBD1	TRBJ1-2	few	CASSEGWGQLYGYTF	TGTGCCAGCAGTGAGGGTTGGGGACAGCTCTATGGCTACACCTTC
TRBV6-5	-	TRBJ1-1	few	CASRKQLLMNTEAFF	TGTGCCAGCAGAAAACAGCTTCTGATGAACACTGAAGCTTTCTTT
TRBV7-2	TRBD1	TRBJ2-7	-	CASSLTDREYEQYF	TGTGCCAGCAGCCTTACGGACAGGGAATACGAGCAGTACTTC
TRBV5-1	TRBD2	TRBJ2-5	-	CASSLAGGGPPETQYF	TGCGCCAGCAGCTTGGCTGGCGGGGGGCCCCCTGAGACCCAGTACTTC
TRBV30	-	TRBJ1-4	-	CALGRWNEKLFF	TGTGCCCTAGGACGGTGGAATGAAAAACTGTTTTTT
TRBV7-9	-	TRBJ1-3	-	CASRWGRSGNTIYF	TGTGCCAGCAGATGGGGGCGCTCTGGAAACACCATATATTTT
TRBV5-1	-	TRBJ1-5	-	CASSRGEGKEQPQHF	TGCGCCAGCAGCCGCGGAGAGGGGAAGGAGCAGCCCCAGCATTTT
TRBV27	TRBD1	TRBJ1-3	-	CASSLQGAGNTIYF	TGTGCCAGCAGTCTACAGGGGGCTGGAAACACCATATATTTT
TRBV18	-	TRBJ1-2	-	CASSPSQGNYGYTF	TGTGCCAGCTCACCCTCACAGGGCAACTATGGCTACACCTTC
TRBV6-6	-	TRBJ1-6	-	CASSYVDQSPLHF	TGTGCCAGCAGTTACGTGGACCAATCACCCCTCCACTTT
TRBV7-9	-	TRBJ2-1	-	CASKQENEQFF	TGTGCCAGCAAACAGGAGAATGAGCAGTTCTTC
TRBV15	-	TRBJ2-1	-	CATSRDRGDNEQFF	TGTGCCACCAGCAGAGACAGGGGGGACAATGAGCAGTTCTTC
TRBV19	-	TRBJ2-2	-	CASSVRVFMVYTGELFF	TGTGCCAGTAGTGTCAGGGTCTTTATGGTTTATACCGGGGAGCTGTTTTTT
TRBV9	TRBD2	TRBJ2-1	-	CASSVTTGGPSYNEQFF	TGTGCCAGCAGCGTAACGACGGGAGGCCCCTCTTACAATGAGCAGTTCTTC
TRBV27	TRBD1	TRBJ2-2	-	CASSETGANTGELFF	TGTGCCAGCAGCGAGACAGGGGCGAACACCGGGGAGCTGTTTTTT
TRBV7-9	TRBD1	TRBJ1-4	-	CASRGGATNEKLFF	TGTGCCAGCAGAGGGGGCGCGACTAATGAAAAACTGTTTTTT
TRBV7-2	-	TRBJ1-2	-	CASSLASGRSDGYTF	TGTGCCAGCAGCTTAGCTTCTGGACGCAGTGATGGCTACACCTTC
TRBV28	-	TRBJ2-1	-	CASSSNEQFF	TGTGCCAGCAGTTCAAATGAGCAGTTCTTC
TRBV11-3	TRBD1	TRBJ1-1	-	CASSYGDRSEAFF	TGTGCCAGCAGCTATGGGGACAGAAGTGAAGCTTTCTTT
TRBV4-2	TRBD1	TRBJ2-4	-	CASSQETGEAKNIQYF	TGTGCCAGCAGCCAAGAGACAGGGGAGGCCAAAAACATTCAATACTTC
TRBV4-2	TRBD2	TRBJ2-5	-	CASSRGLAFGETQYF	TGTGCCAGCAGCCGGGGACTAGCTTTCGGAGAGACCCAGTACTTC
TRBV6-5	TRBD2	TRBJ2-1	once	CASRLPGLAANEQFF	TGTGCCAGCAGACTCCCGGGACTAGCGGCCAATGAGCAGTTCTTC
TRBV5-1	-	TRBJ2-7	-	CASTPFSSYEQYF	TGCGCCAGCACCCCATTCAGCTCCTACGAGCAGTACTTC
TRBV28	-	TRBJ2-4	-	CASSFGVGSTVAKNIQYF	TGTGCCAGCAGTTTCGGGGTCGGGTCGACGGTAGCCAAAAACATTCAGTACTTC
TRBV5-1	TRBD1	TRBJ2-7	-	CASSPPDRVNEQYF	TGCGCCAGCAGCCCTCCCGACAGGGTCAACGAGCAGTACTTC
TRBV18	-	TRBJ2-7	-	CASSLLQGFSDYEQYF	TGTGCCAGCTCACTGCTCCAGGGATTTTCCGATTACGAGCAGTACTTC
TRBV7-9	-	TRBJ1-5	-	CASSLAGGNQPQHF	TGTGCCAGCAGCTTAGCAGGGGGGAATCAGCCCCAGCATTTT
TRBV18	-	TRBJ1-5	-	CASSPPSAQTNQPQHF	TGTGCCAGCTCACCACCTTCCGCTCAGACCAATCAGCCCCAGCATTTT
TRBV2	-	TRBJ2-3	-	CASSAGTDTQYF	TGTGCCAGCAGTGCAGGCACAGATACGCAGTATTTT
TRBV29-1	-	TRBJ2-3	-	CSVEGLADTQYF	TGCAGCGTTGAGGGTTTGGCAGATACGCAGTATTTT
TRBV7-9	TRBD2	TRBJ2-1	-	CAGSGGPQEQFF	TGTGCCGGATCGGGGGGGCCACAGGAGCAGTTCTTC
TRBV5-6	-	TRBJ1-6	-	CASSSGQLSMSSYNSPLHF	TGTGCCAGCAGCTCCGGACAGCTGAGCATGAGCTCCTATAATTCACCCCTCCACTTT
TRBV11-2	TRBD2	TRBJ2-7	-	CASSLVRRGGSYEQYF	TGTGCCAGCAGCTTAGTTCGGCGGGGGGGGTCCTACGAGCAGTACTTC
TRBV6-5	-	TRBJ1-2	-	CASSYSPGIGGYTF	TGTGCCAGCAGTTACTCCCCAGGTATAGGAGGCTACACCTTC
TRBV6-1	TRBD1	TRBJ1-2	-	CASRRTGPGVYGYTF	TGTGCCAGCAGAAGGACAGGGCCAGGAGTCTATGGCTACACCTTC
TRBV6-5	-	TRBJ2-5	-	CASLNRGKETQYF	TGTGCCAGCCTCAATAGGGGAAAAGAGACCCAGTACTTC
TRBV19	TRBD1	TRBJ2-1	-	CASRDRGRGGNNEQFF	TGTGCCAGCCGGGACAGGGGGCGCGGGGGAAACAATGAGCAGTTCTTC
TRBV5-6	-	TRBJ1-3	-	CASSPGPFSSGNTIYF	TGTGCCAGCAGCCCGGGACCGTTTTCCTCTGGAAACACCATATATTTT
TRBV2	TRBD2	TRBJ2-1	-	CASSETSGGSNEQFF	TGTGCCAGCAGTGAAACTAGCGGGGGCTCTAATGAGCAGTTCTTC
TRBV19	-	TRBJ2-7	-	CASSIRAGTPYEQYF	TGTGCCAGTAGTATTCGAGCAGGTACACCCTACGAGCAGTACTTC